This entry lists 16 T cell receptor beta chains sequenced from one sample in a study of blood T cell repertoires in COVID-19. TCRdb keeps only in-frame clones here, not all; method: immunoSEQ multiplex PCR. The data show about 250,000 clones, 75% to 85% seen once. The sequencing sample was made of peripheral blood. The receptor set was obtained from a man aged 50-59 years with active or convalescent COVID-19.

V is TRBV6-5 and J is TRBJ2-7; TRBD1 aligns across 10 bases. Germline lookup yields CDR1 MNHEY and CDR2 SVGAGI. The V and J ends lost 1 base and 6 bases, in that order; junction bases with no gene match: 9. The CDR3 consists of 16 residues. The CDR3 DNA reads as TGTGCCAGCAGTTACTTGCCCGGGACAGGGGTTCTCGAGCAGTACTTC. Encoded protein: CASSYLPGTGVLEQYF.

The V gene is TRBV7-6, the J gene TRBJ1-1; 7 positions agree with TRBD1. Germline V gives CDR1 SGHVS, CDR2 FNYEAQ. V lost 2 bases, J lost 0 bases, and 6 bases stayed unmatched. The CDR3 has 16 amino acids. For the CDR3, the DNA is TGTGCCAGCAGCTTAACCCCGACAGGGATGAACACTGAAGCTTTCTTT. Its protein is CASSLTPTGMNTEAFF. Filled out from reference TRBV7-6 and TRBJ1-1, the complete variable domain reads GAGVSQSPRYKVTKRGQDVALRCDPISGHVSLYWYRQALGQGPEFLTYFNYEAQQDKSGLPNDRFSAERPEGSISTLTIQRTEQRDSAMYRCASSLTPTGMNTEAFFGQGTRLTVV.

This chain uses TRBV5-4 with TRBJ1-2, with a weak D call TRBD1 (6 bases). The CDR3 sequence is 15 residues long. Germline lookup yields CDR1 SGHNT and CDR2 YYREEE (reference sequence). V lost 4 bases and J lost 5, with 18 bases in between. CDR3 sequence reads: CASSTSTGVRYGYTF. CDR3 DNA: TGTGCCAGCAGCACTTCGACAGGCGTTCGGTATGGCTACACCTTC.

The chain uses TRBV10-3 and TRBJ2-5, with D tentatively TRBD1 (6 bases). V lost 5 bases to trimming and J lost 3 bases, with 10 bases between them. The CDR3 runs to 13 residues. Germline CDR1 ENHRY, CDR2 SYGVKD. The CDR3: CAISTGTKETQYF. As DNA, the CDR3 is TGTGCCATCAGTACGGGGACAAAAGAGACCCAGTACTTC.

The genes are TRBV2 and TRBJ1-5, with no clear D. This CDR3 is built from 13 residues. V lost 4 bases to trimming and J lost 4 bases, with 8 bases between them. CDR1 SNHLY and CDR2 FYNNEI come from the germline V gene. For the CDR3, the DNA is TGTGCCAGCAGTGGGGAGGGAAATCAGCCCCAGCATTTT. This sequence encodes CASSGEGNQPQHF.

The CDR3 loop is CAWSQGADTEAFF. The CDR3 bases are TGTGCCTGGAGCCAGGGGGCCGACACTGAAGCTTTCTTT. The chain couples TRBV30 to TRBJ1-1; 8 nucleotides agree with TRBD1. The CDR3 covers 13 residues. CDR1 GTSNPN and CDR2 SVGIG come from the germline V gene (reference sequence). V lost 3 bases and J lost 3; bases outside the gene matches: 3.

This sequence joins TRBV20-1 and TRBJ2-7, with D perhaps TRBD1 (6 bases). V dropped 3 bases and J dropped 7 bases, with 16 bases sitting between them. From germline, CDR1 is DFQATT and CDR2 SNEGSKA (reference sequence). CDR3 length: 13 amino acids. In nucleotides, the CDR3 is TGCAGTGCTAGTTCGGGACACCTTAGGGAGCAGTACTTC. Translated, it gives CSASSGHLREQYF.

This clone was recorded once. CDR3 residues: CSSEGGRATNEKLFF. The CDR3 DNA sequence: TGCAGCTCAGAGGGAGGGAGGGCAACTAATGAAAAACTGTTTTTT. The gene calls are TRBV29-1 and TRBJ1-4, with D uncertain. Germline assignment: CDR1 SQVTM and CDR2 ANQGSEA. With 8 bases removed from V and 0 bases from J, the gap between germline ends came to 16 bases. The CDR3 contains 15 residues.

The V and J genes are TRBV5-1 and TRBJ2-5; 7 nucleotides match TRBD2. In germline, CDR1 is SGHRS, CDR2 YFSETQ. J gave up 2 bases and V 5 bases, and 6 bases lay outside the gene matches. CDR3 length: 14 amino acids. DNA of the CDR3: TGCGCCAGCAGGGTGCGGGAGTTGCAAGAGACCCAGTACTTC. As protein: CASRVRELQETQYF.

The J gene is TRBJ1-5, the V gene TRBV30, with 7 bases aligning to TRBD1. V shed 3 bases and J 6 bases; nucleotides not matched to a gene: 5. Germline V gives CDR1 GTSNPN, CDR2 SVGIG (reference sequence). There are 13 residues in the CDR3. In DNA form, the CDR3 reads TGTGCCTGGAGCCGAGGGGGCACTCAGCCCCAGCATTTT. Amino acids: CAWSRGGTQPQHF.

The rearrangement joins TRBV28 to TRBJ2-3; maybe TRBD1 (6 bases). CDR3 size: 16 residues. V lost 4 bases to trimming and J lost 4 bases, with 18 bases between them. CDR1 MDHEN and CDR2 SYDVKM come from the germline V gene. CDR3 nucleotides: TGTGCCAGCAGTTCGACGACAGGTAGACGCGCAGATACGCAGTATTTT. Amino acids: CASSSTTGRRADTQYF.

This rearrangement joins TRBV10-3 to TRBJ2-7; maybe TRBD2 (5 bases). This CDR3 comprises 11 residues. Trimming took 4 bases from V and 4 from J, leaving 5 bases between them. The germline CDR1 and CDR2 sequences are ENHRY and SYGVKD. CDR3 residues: CAISGGYEQYF. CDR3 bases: TGTGCCATCAGTGGAGGGTACGAGCAGTACTTC.

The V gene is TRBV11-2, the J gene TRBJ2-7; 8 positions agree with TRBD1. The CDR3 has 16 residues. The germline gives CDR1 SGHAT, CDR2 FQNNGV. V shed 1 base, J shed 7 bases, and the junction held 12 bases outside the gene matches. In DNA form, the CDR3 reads TGTGCCAGCAGCTTAGGGGGACAGGCGGACAGGTGGGAGCAGTACTTC. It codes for CASSLGGQADRWEQYF.

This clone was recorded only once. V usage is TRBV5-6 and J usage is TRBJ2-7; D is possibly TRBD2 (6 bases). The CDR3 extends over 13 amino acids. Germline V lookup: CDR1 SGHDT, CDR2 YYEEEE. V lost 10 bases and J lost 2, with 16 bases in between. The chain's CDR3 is CAAGPSVPYEQYF. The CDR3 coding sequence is TGTGCCGCCGGCCCTAGCGTTCCCTACGAGCAGTACTTC.

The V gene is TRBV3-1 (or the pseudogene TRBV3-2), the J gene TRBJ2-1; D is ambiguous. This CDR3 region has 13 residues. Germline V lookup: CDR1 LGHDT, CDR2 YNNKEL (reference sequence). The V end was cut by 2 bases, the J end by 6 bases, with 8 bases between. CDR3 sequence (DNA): TGTGCCAGCAGCCAACACAATCCCAATGAGCAGTTCTTC. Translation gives CASSQHNPNEQFF.

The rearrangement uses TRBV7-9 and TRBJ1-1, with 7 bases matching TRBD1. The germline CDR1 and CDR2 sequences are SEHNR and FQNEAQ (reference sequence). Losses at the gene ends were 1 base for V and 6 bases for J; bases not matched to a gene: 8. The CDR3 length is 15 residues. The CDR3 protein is CASSLGSGGRSEAFF. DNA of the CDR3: TGTGCCAGCAGCTTAGGATCAGGGGGGAGATCTGAAGCTTTCTTT.